This T cell receptor (beta chain) was captured in a study of CD8+ T cells in alopecia areata. The study's findings and limits: Affected scalp, especially in alopecia totalis/universalis, had a higher clonality than normal scalp did. Since there was just one nonresponder, nobody can yet say how baseline CD8+ expansion ties to response.

This clone was counted between two and nine times. Antigen specificity is unknown. This same CDR3 is encoded by further DNA sequences in the sample. Germline V gene lookup returns CDR1 DFQATT and CDR2 SNEGSKA (reference sequence). The CDR3 totals 11 residues. V lost 0 bases and J lost 6, with 3 bases in between. Treatment: oral pan-JAK inhibitor, 5-10 mg twice daily. It was cDNA, reverse transcribed from extracted RNA, that served as the sequencing template. TCRdb's table, derived via immunoSEQ multiplex PCR, lists solely in-frame clones and lacks some. The sample holds under 350,000 clones, about 62% seen once.

The receptor was derived from a human donor with alopecia areata. Here the sequenced sample was CD4+ T cells sorted from blood, taken at week 24, from a patient treated with tofacitinib. The chain employs TRBV20-1 and TRBJ2-1; D remains unclear. The CDR3 DNA reads as TGCAGTGCTAGAGATGCCAATGAGCAGTTCTTC. As protein: CSARDANEQFF.